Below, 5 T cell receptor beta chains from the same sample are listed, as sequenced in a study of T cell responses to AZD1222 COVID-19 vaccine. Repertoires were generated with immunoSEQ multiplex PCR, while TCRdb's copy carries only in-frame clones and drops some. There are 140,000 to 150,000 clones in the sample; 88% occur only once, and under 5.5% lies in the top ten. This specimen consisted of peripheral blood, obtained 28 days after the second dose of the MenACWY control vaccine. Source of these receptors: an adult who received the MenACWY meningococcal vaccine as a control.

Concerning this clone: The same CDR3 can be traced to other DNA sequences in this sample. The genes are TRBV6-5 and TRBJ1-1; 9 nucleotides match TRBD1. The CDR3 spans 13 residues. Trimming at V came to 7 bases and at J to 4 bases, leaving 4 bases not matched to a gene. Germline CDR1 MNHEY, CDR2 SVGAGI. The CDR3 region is CASTRQGGTEAFF. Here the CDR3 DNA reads TGTGCCAGCACCCGACAGGGGGGCACTGAAGCTTTCTTT.

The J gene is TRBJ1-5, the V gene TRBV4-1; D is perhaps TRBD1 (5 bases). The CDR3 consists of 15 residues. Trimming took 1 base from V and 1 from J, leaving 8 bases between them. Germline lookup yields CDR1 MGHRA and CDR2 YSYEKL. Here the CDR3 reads CASSQGQGSNQPQHF. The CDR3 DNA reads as TGCGCCAGCAGCCAAGGCCAGGGAAGCAATCAGCCCCAGCATTTT.

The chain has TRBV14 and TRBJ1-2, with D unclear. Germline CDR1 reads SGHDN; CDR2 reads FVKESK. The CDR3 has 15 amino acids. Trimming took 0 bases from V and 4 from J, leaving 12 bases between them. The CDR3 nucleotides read TGTGCCAGCAGCCAAGAAAGATGGGGATTCTATGGCTACACCTTC. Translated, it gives CASSQERWGFYGYTF.

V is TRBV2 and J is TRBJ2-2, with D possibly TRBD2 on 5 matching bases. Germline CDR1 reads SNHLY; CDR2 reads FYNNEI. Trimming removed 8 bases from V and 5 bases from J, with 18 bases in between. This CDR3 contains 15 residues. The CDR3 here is CASGSTTTRTGELFF. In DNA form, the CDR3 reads TGTGCCAGCGGCTCGACTACTACTCGAACCGGGGAGCTGTTTTTT. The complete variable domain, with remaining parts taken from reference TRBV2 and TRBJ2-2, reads EPEVTQTPSHQVTQMGQEVILRCVPISNHLYFYWYRQILGQKVEFLVSFYNNEISEKSEIFDDQFSVERPDGSNFTLKIRSTKLEDSAMYFCASGSTTTRTGELFFGEGSRLTVL.

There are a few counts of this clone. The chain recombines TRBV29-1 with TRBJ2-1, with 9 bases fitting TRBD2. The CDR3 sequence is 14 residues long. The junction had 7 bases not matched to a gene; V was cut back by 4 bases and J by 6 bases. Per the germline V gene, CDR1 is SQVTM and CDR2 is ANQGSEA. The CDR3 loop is CSVGGGRASNEQFF. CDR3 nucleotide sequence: TGCAGCGTTGGGGGCGGGAGGGCCTCCAATGAGCAGTTCTTC.